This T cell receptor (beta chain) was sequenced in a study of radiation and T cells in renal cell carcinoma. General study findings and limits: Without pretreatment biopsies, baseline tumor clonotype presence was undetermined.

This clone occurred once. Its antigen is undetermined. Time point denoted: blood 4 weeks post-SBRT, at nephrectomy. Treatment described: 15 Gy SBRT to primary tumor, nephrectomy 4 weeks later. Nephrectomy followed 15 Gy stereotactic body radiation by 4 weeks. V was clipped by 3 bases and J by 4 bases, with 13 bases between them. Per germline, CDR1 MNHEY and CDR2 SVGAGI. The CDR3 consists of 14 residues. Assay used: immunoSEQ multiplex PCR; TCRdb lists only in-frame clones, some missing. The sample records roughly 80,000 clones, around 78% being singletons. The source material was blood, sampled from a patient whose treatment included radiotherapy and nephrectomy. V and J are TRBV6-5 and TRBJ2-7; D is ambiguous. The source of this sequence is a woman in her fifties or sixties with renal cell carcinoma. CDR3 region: CASSYSAPIYEQYF. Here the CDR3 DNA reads TGTGCCAGCAGTTATTCAGCCCCAATATACGAGCAGTACTTC.